In this sample, the clone carrying this T cell receptor beta chain turned up once. The antigen is undetermined. These data come from a study of T-cell memory formation after mild COVID-19. For the study at large: There were largely donor-specific TCR clusters.

Study outcomes and limitations: CM and EM subsets held most contracting CD4+ clones; EMRA held CD8+ ones. Cross-reactive memory seemingly joined, as some responding clones were found in pre-infection memory.

MiXCR, applied by TCRdb to the 5' RACE reads, yields one record per CDR3 protein. The sample shows about 560,000 distinct CDR3 sequences, roughly a fifth of them seen only once. This TCR derives from an adult woman who had mild COVID-19 (a few samples of this study predate the infection). Cell type and time point are not known. The sequenced material came from PBMCs or a T cell subset sorted from them (not recorded which).

CDR3 nucleotide sequence: TGTGCCAGCAGCCTTAGGGGACAGGGGCTCACCGGGGAGCTGTTTTTT. It specifies CASSLRGQGLTGELFF. The chain recombines TRBV7-8 with TRBJ2-2; 10 nucleotides line up with TRBD1. The CDR3 is 16 amino acids. Per germline, CDR1 SGHVS and CDR2 FQNEAQ. The junction had 7 bases not matched to a gene; V was cut back by 5 bases and J by 4 bases.